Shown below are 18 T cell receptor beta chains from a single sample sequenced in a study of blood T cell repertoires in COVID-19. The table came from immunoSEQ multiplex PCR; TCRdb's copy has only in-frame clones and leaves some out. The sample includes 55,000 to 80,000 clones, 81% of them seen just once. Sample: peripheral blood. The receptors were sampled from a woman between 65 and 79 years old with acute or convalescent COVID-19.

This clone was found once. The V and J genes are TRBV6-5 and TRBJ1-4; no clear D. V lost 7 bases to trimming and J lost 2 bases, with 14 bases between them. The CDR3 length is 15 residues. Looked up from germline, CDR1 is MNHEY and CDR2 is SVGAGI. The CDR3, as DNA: TGTGCCAGCATCCCTACTTCGGTGACTAATGAAAAACTGTTTTTT. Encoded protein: CASIPTSVTNEKLFF.

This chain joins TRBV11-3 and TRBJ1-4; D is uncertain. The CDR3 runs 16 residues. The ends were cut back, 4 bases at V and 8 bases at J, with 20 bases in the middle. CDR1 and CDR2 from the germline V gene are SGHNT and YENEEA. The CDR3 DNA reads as TGTGCCAGCAGCTCGCGCGAAGGAGGGTTGGACGAAAAACTGTTTTTT. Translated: CASSSREGGLDEKLFF.

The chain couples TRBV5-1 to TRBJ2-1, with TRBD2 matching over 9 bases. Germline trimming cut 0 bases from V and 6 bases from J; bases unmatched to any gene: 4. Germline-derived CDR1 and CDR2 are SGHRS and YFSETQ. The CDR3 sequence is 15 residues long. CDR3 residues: CASSLGGTSLNEQFF. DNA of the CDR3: TGCGCCAGCAGCTTGGGCGGGACTAGCCTCAATGAGCAGTTCTTC. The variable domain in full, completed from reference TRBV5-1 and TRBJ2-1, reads KAGVTQTPRYLIKTRGQQVTLSCSPISGHRSVSWYQQTPGQGLQFLFEYFSETQRNKGNFPGRFSGRQFSNSRSEMNVSTLELGDSALYLCASSLGGTSLNEQFFGPGTRLTVL.

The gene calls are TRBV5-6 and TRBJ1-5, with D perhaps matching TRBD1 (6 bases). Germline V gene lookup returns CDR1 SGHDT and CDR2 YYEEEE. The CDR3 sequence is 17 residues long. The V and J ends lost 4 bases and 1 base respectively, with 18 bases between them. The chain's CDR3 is CASSGSTGLRSNQPQHF. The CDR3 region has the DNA TGTGCCAGCAGCGGATCGACAGGTCTGAGAAGCAATCAGCCCCAGCATTTT.

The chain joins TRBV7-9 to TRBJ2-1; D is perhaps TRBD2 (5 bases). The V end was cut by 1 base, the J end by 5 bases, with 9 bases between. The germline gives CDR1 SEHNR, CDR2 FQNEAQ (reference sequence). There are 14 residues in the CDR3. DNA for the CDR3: TGTGCCAGCAGCTTAGAGAGGGATCACAATGAGCAGTTCTTC. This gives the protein CASSLERDHNEQFF. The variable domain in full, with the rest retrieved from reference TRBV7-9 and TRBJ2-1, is DTGVSQNPRHKITKRGQNVTFRCDPISEHNRLYWYRQTLGQGPEFLTYFQNEAQLEKSRLLSDRFSAERPKGSFSTLEIQRTEQGDSAMYLCASSLERDHNEQFFGPGTRLTVL.

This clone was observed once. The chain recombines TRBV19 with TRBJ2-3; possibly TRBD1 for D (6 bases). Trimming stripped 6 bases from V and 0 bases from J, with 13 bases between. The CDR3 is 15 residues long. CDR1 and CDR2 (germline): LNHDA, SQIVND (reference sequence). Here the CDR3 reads CASSITQGSTDTQYF. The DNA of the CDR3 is TGTGCCAGTAGCATTACCCAGGGGAGCACAGATACGCAGTATTTT.

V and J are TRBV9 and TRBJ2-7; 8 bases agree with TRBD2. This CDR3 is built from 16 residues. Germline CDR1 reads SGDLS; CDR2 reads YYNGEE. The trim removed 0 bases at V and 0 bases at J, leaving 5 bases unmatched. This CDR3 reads CASSVAGGGSSYEQYF. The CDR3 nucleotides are TGTGCCAGCAGCGTAGCTGGCGGGGGGTCCTCCTACGAGCAGTACTTC.

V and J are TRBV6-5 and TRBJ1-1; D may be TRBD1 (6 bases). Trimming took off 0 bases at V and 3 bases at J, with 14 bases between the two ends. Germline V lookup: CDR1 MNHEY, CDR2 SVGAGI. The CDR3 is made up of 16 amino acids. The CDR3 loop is CASSYSTGGRDTEAFF. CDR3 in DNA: TGTGCCAGCAGTTACTCGACCGGGGGGCGCGACACTGAAGCTTTCTTT.

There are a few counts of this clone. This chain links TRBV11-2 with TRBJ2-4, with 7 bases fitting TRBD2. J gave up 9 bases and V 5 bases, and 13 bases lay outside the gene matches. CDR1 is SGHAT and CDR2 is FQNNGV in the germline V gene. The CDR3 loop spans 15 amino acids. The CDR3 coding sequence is TGTGCCAGCAGCACACGGGACCGGCGGGGGAGCATTCAGTACTTC. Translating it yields CASSTRDRRGSIQYF.

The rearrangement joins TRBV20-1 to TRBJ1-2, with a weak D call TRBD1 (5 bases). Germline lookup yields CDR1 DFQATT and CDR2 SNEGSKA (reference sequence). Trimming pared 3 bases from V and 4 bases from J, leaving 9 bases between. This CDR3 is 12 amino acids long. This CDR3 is CSASRRGYGYTF. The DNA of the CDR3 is TGCAGTGCTAGTAGAAGGGGCTATGGCTACACCTTC.

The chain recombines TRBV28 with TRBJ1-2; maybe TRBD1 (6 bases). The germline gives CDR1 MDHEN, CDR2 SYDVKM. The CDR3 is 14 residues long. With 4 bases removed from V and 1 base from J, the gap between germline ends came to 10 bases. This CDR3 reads CASSSGAHNYGYTF. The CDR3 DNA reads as TGTGCCAGCAGTTCAGGGGCTCATAACTATGGCTACACCTTC.

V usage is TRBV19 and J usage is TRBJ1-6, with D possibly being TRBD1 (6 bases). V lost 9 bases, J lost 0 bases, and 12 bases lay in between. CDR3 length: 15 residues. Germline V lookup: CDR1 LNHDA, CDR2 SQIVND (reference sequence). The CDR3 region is CASTGTSSYNSPLHF. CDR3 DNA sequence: TGTGCCAGCACCGGGACATCCTCCTATAATTCACCCCTCCACTTT.

CDR3 protein: CASSVRGSPYEQYF. In DNA, the CDR3 is TGTGCCAGCAGCGTAAGAGGATCCCCCTACGAGCAGTACTTC. This chain joins TRBV9 and TRBJ2-7; D is ambiguous. Germline V gene data show CDR1 as SGDLS and CDR2 as YYNGEE. The CDR3 runs to 14 residues. Trimming left V 1 base short and J 2 bases short, with 10 bases between.

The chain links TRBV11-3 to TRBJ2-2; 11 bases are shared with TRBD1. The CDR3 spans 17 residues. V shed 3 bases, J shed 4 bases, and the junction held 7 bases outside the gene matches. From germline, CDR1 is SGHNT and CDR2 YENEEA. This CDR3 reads CASSFGGQGVSTGELFF. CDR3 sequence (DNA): TGTGCCAGCAGCTTCGGGGGACAGGGGGTGAGCACCGGGGAGCTGTTTTTT. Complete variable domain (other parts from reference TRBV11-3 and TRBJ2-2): EAGVVQSPRYKIIEKKQPVAFWCNPISGHNTLYWYLQNLGQGPELLIRYENEEAVDDSQLPKDRFSAERLKGVDSTLKIQPAELGDSAVYLCASSFGGQGVSTGELFFGEGSRLTVL.

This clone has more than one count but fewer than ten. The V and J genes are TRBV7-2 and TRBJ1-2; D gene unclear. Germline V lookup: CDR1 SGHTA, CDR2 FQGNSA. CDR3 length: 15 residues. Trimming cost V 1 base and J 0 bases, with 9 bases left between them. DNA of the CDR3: TGTGCCAGCAGCTTAGGTGGCGGATCTAACTATGGCTACACCTTC. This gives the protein CASSLGGGSNYGYTF.

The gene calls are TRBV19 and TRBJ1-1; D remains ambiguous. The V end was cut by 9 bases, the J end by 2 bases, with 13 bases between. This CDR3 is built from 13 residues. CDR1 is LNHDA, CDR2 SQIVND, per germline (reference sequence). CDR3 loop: CASHPRLNTEAFF. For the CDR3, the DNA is TGTGCCAGCCATCCTCGGTTAAACACTGAAGCTTTCTTT. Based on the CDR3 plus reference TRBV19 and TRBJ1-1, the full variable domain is DGGITQSPKYLFRKEGQNVTLSCEQNLNHDAMYWYRQDPGQGLRLIYYSQIVNDFQKGDIAEGYSVSREKKESFPLTVTSAQKNPTAFYLCASHPRLNTEAFFGQGTRLTVV.

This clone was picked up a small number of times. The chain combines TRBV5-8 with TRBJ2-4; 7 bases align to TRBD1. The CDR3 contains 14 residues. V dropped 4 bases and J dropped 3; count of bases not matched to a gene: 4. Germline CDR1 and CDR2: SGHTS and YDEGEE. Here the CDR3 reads CASSPDRNKNIQYF. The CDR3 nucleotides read TGTGCCAGCAGCCCGGACAGGAACAAAAACATTCAGTACTTC. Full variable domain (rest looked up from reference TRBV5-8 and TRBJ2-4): EAGVTQSPTHLIKTRGQQATLRCSPISGHTSVYWYQQALGLGLQFLLWYDEGEERNRGNFPPRFSGRQFPNYSSELNVNALELEDSALYLCASSPDRNKNIQYFGAGTRLSVL.

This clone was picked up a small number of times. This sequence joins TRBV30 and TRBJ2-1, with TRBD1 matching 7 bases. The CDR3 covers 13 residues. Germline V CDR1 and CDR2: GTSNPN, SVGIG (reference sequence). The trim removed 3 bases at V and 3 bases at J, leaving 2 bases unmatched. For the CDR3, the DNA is TGTGCCTGGAGGGGACAGAACTACAATGAGCAGTTCTTC. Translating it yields CAWRGQNYNEQFF.